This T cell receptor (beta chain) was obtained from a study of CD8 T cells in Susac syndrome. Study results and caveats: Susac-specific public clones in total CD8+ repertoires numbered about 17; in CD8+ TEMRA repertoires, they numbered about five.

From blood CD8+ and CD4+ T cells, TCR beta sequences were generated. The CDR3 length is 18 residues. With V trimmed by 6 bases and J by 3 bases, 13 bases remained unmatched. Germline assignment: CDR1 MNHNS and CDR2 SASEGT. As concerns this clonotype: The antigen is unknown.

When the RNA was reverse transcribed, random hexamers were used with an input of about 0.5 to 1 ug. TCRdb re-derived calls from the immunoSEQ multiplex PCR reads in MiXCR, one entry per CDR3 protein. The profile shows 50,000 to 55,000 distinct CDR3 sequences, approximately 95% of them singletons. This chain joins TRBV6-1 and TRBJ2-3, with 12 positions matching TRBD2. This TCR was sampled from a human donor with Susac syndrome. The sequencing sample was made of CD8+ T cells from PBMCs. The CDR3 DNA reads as TGTGCCAGCAGCCCAGATCAACCGACTAGCGGGGGAACAGATACGCAGTATTTT. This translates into CASSPDQPTSGGTDTQYF.